This T cell receptor beta chain was sequenced for a study of PD-1 blockade in mismatch repair-deficient tumors. The repertoire was sequenced with immunoSEQ multiplex PCR; TCRdb's copy has only in-frame clones and lacks some. The profile shows just under 65,000 clones, 70% to 90% of them singletons. CDR1 and CDR2 from the germline V gene are SGHDT and YYEEEE. This CDR3 has 11 residues. V was trimmed by 2 bases and J by 5 bases, leaving 4 bases between them. V is TRBV5-6 and J is TRBJ1-1; D is unresolved. The TCR comes from an adult with mismatch repair-deficient cancer. The sample here was peripheral blood, taken 52 weeks after starting pembrolizumab. The CDR3 DNA sequence: TGTGCCAGCAGCTTCTCTACTGAAGCTTTCTTT. This translates into CASSFSTEAFF.